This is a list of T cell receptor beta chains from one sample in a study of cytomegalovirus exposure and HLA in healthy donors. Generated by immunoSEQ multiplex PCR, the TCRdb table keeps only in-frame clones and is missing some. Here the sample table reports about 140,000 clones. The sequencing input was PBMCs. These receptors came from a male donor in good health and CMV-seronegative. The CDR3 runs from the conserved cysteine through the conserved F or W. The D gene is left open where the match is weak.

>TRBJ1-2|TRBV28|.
TGTGCCAGCAGTTATAAGGGGAACTATGGCTACACCTTC
CASSYKGNYGYTF
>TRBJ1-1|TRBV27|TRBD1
TGTGCCAGCAGCCAAGCCGGGACAGTGAGGTCCCCCTACACTGAAGCTTTCTTT
CASSQAGTVRSPYTEAFF
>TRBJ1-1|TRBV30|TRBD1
TGTGCCTGGAGTCCTGGACAGGTATACACTGAAGCTTTCTTT
CAWSPGQVYTEAFF
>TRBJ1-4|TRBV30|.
TGTGCCTGGAGTCCATACGGGGGGGGATGGGCTAATGAAAAACTGTTTTTT
CAWSPYGGGWANEKLFF
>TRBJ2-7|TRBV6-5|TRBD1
TGTGCCAGCAGTTACACAGACAGGGGGCAATTCAACGAGCAGTACTTC
CASSYTDRGQFNEQYF
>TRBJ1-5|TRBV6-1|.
TGTGCCAGCAGTGAAGGGACGGGGCAGCCCCAGCATTTT
CASSEGTGQPQHF
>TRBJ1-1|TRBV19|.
TGTGCCACTGAACCCCACTCCAAGGACAGACTGAACACTGAAGCTTTCTTT
CATEPHSKDRLNTEAFF
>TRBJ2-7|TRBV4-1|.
TGCGCCAGCAGCCAAGCGACCGGGACAACCACCTACGAGCAGTACTTC
CASSQATGTTTYEQYF
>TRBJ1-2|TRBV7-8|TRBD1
TGTGCCAGCAGCCCAGGGGGCGAGTTGTCTGGCTACACCTTC
CASSPGGELSGYTF
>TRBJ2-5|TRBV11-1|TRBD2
TGTGCCAGCAGTCCCTACTCTAGCGGAGCTAGAGAGACCCAGTACTTC
CASSPYSSGARETQYF
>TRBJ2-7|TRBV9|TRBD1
TGTGCCAGCAGCGTAGGACAGGGCGAGCAGTACTTC
CASSVGQGEQYF
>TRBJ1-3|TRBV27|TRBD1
TGTGCCAGCAGCCCGACAGGGACCGGTGGAAACACCATATATTTT
CASSPTGTGGNTIYF
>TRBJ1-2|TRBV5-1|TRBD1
TGCGCCAGCAGCTCCCGACAGGGGGTCGACTATGGCTACACCTTC
CASSSRQGVDYGYTF
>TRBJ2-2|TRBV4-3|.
TGCGCCAGCAGCCAAGAGGGCCCTTTGATCGGGGGGAACACCGGGGAGCTGTTTTTT
CASSQEGPLIGGNTGELFF
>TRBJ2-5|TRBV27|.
TGTGCCAGCAGTCCAGGGGTAAGGGGAGAGACCCAGTACTTC
CASSPGVRGETQYF
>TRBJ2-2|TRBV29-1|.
TGCAGCGACCAAGTAAAAAGCGGGCGCGTCACCGGGGAGCTGTTTTTT
CSDQVKSGRVTGELFF
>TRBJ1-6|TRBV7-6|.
TGTGCCAGCAGCCCCTATACAGGTTTAATGGGTGATAATTCACCCCTCCACTTT
CASSPYTGLMGDNSPLHF
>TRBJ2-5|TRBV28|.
TGTGCCAGCAGTCGAGCACTACAAGAGACCCAGTACTTC
CASSRALQETQYF
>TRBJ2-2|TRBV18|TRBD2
TGTGCCAGCTCGCTGACTAGCGGGGGCACCGGGGAGCTGTTTTTT
CASSLTSGGTGELFF
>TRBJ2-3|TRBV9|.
TGTGCCAGCAGCGTAGGAGTTAGCACAGATACGCAGTATTTT
CASSVGVSTDTQYF
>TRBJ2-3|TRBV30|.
TGTGCCTGGAGTGTAAGGGACACCCGCACAGATACGCAGTATTTT
CAWSVRDTRTDTQYF
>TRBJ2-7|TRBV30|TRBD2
TGTGCCTGGAGTGAGGGACTAGGAGGCGAGCAGTACTTC
CAWSEGLGGEQYF
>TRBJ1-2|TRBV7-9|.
TGTGCCAGCAGCGCCCAGGTTTATGGCTACACCTTC
CASSAQVYGYTF
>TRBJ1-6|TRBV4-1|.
TGCGCCAGCAGCCAAGATCGACAGAAGTATTCACCCCTCCACTTT
CASSQDRQKYSPLHF
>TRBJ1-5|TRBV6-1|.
TGTGCCAGCAGTGAAGGGGCAGGGCAGCCCCAGCATTTT
CASSEGAGQPQHF
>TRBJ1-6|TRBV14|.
TGTGCCAGCAGCCAGGCTGCGGGGGTGGGGGATTCACCCCTCCACTTT
CASSQAAGVGDSPLHF
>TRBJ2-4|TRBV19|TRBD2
TGTGCCAGTAGTTCCCCCAGGACTAGCGGGAGGGACATTCAGTACTTC
CASSSPRTSGRDIQYF
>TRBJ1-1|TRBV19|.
TGTGCCAGTACCCGGAGTGGGACAACGAACACTGAAGCTTTCTTT
CASTRSGTTNTEAFF
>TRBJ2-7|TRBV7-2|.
TGTGCCAGCAGCTTAATCGGTACGCAGAGGTCCTACGAGCAGTACTTC
CASSLIGTQRSYEQYF
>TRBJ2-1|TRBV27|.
TGTGCCAGCAGTTTCGTGGAGTACAATGAGCAGTTCTTC
CASSFVEYNEQFF
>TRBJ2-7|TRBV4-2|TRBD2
TGTGCCAGCAGCCAAGGGGCGGGAGGGGGAACCTACGAGCAGTACTTC
CASSQGAGGGTYEQYF
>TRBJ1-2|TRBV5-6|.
TGTGCCAGCAGCTTTTCCGGCAGCAGGAACTATGGCTACACCTTC
CASSFSGSRNYGYTF
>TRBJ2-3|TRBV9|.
TGTGCCAGCAGCGCCCGTCGTGGGGCAGCCGGAGACCGACTTAGCACAGATACGCAGTATTTT
CASSARRGAAGDRLSTDTQYF
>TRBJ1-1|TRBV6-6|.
TGTGCCAGCAACTCCCCACTTCCGAACACTGAAGCTTTCTTT
CASNSPLPNTEAFF
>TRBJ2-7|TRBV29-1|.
TGCAGCGTGGGGGGTGCGAACGAGCAGTACTTC
CSVGGANEQYF
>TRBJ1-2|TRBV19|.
TGTGCCAGTAGTAAGGTATTGGGGGGGCGAGGATACGGCTACACCTTC
CASSKVLGGRGYGYTF
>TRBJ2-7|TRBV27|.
TGTGCCAGCAGTTTCACTGTCTCCTACGAGCAGTACTTC
CASSFTVSYEQYF
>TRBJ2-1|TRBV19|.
TGTGCCAGTAGTTTCTTACAGGGAAATGAGCAGTTCTTC
CASSFLQGNEQFF
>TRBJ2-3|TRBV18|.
TGTGCCAGCTCACCTCCTCGGTCGGGCACAGATACGCAGTATTTT
CASSPPRSGTDTQYF
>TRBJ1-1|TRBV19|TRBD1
TGTGCCAGTAAAAGACAGGGGCTGGGCGGCACTGAAGCTTTCTTT
CASKRQGLGGTEAFF
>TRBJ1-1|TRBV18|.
TGTGCCAGCTCACCCCCCAGGGGCGCGGTCGCTTTCTTT
CASSPPRGAVAFF
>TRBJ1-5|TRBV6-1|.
TGTGCCAGCAGTCGGGACACCGTATCGCCCCAGCATTTT
CASSRDTVSPQHF
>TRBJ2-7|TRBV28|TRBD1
TGTGCCAGCAGCCGAGATGGGACAGTATACGAGCAGTACTTC
CASSRDGTVYEQYF
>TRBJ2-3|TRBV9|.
TGTGCCAGCAGTGGACACGCTCAGGGTACAGATACGCAGTATTTT
CASSGHAQGTDTQYF
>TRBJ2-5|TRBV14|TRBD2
TGTGCCAGCAGCAACCGGGCTAGCGGGAGGAAGTACCAAGAGACCCAGTACTTC
CASSNRASGRKYQETQYF
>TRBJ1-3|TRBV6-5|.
TGTGCCAGCAGTTACGCGACAGGCTCTGGAAACACCATATATTTT
CASSYATGSGNTIYF
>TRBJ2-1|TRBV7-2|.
TGTGCCAGCAGCTTAGCGTCAGGTGGGTTAGAGAATGAGCAGTTCTTC
CASSLASGGLENEQFF
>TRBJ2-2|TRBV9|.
TGTGCCAGCAGCGTAGCTCAGATAACCGGGGAGCTGTTTTTT
CASSVAQITGELFF
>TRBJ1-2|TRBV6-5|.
TGTGCCAGCAGAACCGGGACAACAAACTATGGCTACACCTTC
CASRTGTTNYGYTF
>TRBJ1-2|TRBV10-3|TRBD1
TGTGCCACTGGGACAGATTCAGGCGGTATCTATGGCTACACCTTC
CATGTDSGGIYGYTF
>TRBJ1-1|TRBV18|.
TGTGCCAGCTCACACAGGGACGGGAACACTGAAGCTTTCTTT
CASSHRDGNTEAFF
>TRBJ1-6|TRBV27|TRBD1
TGTGCCAGCAGTTTACGTCCCCATCGGACAGGGCTCGGATCACCCCTCCACTTT
CASSLRPHRTGLGSPLHF
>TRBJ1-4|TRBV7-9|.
TGTGCCAGCAGCTTGGAGGGTTACGAAAAACTGTTTTTT
CASSLEGYEKLFF
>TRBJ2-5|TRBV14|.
TGTGCCAGCAGCCAGGGACTCCAAGAGACCCAGTACTTC
CASSQGLQETQYF
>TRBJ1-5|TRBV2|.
TGTGCCAGCAGTGAAAAAAGCCGGAATCAGCCCCAGCATTTT
CASSEKSRNQPQHF
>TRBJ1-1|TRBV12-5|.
TGTGCTAGTGGTTACGTTGCAGGGAACACTGAAGCTTTCTTT
CASGYVAGNTEAFF
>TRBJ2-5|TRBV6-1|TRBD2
TGTGCCAGCAGTGAATGGGGGGGAGAAGAGACCCAGTACTTC
CASSEWGGEETQYF
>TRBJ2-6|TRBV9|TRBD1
TGTGCCAGCAGCCACGGACAGGATAGCTCTGGGGCCAACGTCCTGACTTTC
CASSHGQDSSGANVLTF
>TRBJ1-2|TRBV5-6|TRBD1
TGTGCCAGCAGCTTGCTTGTGACAGGGGTCTATGGCTACACCTTC
CASSLLVTGVYGYTF